This T cell receptor (beta chain) was recovered during a study of blood T cell repertoires in COVID-19. Here immunoSEQ multiplex PCR was the method, and the copy in TCRdb shows in-frame clones only, minus some. The sample records approximately 48,000 clones, more than 80% being singletons. This CDR3 spans 17 amino acids. Germline CDR1 and CDR2: ENHRY and SYGVKD. Trimming removed 0 bases from V and 10 bases from J; junction bases left unmatched: 9. The chain combines TRBV10-3 with TRBJ2-1; 13 bases are shared with TRBD2. Sequenced material: peripheral blood. The source of this sequence is a man in his sixties with acute or convalescent COVID-19. The CDR3 coding sequence is TGTGCCATCAGTGAGTCGACTCGGACTAGCGGGAGTAACGAGCAGTTCTTC. Its translation: CAISESTRTSGSNEQFF.